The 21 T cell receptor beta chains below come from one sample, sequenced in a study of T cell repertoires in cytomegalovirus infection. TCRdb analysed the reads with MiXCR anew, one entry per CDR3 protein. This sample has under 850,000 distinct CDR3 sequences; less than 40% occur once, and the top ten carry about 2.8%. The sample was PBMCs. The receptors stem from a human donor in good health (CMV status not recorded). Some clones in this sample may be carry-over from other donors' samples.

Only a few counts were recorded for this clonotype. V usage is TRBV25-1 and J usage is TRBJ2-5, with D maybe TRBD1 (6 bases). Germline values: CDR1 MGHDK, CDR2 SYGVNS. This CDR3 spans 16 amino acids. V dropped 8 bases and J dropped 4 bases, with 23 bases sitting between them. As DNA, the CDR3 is TGTGCCAGCGGGCCCCATGCCGGGACAACGACAGAGACCCAGTACTTC. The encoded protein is CASGPHAGTTTETQYF.

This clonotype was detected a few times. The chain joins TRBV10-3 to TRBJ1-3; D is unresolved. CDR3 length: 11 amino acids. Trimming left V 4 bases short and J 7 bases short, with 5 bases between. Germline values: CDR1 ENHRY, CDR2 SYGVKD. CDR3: CAISVSNTIYF. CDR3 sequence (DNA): TGTGCCATCAGTGTTAGCAACACCATATATTTT.

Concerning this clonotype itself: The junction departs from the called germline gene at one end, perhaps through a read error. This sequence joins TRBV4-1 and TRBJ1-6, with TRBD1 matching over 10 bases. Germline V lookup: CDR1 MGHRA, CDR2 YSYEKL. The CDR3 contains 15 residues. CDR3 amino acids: CDSSLSGQGSSPLHF. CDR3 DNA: TGCGACAGCAGCCTGTCGGGACAGGGGAGTTCACCCCTCCACTTT.

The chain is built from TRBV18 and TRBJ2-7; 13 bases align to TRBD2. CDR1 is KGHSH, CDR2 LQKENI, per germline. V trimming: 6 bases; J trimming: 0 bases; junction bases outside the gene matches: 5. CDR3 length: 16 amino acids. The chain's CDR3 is CASSRWTSGSSYEQYF. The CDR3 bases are TGTGCCAGCTCCCGCTGGACTAGCGGGAGCTCCTACGAGCAGTACTTC.

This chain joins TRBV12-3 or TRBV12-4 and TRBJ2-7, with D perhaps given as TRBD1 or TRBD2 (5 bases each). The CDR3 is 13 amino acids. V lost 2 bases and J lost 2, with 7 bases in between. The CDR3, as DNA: TGTGCCAGCAGTTTACTGGGGGCCTACGAGCAGTACTTC. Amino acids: CASSLLGAYEQYF.

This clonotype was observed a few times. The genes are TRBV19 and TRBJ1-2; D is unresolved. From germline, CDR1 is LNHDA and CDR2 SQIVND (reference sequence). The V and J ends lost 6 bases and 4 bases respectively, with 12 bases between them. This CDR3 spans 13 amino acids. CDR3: CASSSRIRYGYTF. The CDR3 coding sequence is TGTGCCAGTAGCTCCAGGATTCGCTATGGCTACACCTTC.

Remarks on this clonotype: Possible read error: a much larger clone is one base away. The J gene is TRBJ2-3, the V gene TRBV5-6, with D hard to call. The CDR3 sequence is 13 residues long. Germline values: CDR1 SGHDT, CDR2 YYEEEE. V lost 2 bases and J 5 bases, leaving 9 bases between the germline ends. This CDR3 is CASSLRWGDTQYF. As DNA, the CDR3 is TGTGCCAGCAGCTTAAGATGGGGAGATACGCAGTATTTT.

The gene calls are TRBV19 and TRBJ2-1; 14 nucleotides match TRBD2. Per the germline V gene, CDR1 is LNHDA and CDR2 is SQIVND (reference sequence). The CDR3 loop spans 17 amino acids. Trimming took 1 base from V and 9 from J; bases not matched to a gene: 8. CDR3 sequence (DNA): TGTGCCAGTAGTATAGCTACGGGACTAGCGGGAGTTACTGAGCAGTTCTTC. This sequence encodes CASSIATGLAGVTEQFF.

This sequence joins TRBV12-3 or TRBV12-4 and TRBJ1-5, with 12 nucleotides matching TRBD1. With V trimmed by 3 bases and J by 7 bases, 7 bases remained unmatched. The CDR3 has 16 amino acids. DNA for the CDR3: TGTGCCAGCAGTTTGGGGGGACAGGGGGCGCGCCAGCCCCAGCATTTT. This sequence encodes CASSLGGQGARQPQHF.

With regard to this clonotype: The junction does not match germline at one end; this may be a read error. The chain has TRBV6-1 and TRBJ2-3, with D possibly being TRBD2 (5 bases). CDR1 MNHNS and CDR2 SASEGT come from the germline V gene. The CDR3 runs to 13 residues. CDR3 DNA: TGTGCCAGAAGTGTGGACTGGGCGAATACGAAGCATTTT. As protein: CARSVDWANTKHF.

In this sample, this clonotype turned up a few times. Written as DNA, the CDR3 is TGCGCCAGCAGCTTGGCGAGGCTCGGGGGGGAGACCCAGTACTTC. It is translated as CASSLARLGGETQYF. The chain recombines TRBV5-1 with TRBJ2-5, with 7 bases that match TRBD2. V dropped 0 bases and J dropped 5; count of bases not matched to a gene: 7. There are 15 residues in the CDR3. CDR1 SGHRS and CDR2 YFSETQ come from the germline V gene.

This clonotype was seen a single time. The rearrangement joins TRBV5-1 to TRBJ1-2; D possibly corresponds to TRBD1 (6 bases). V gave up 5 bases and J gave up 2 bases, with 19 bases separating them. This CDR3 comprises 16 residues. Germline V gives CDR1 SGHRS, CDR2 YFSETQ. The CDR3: CASRWTQGSRNYGYTF. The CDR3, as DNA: TGCGCCAGCAGATGGACCCAGGGGTCCCGCAACTATGGCTACACCTTC.

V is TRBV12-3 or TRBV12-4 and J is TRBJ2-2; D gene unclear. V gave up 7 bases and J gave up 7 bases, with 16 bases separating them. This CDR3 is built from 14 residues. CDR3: CASTRSSRIGELFF. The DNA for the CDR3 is TGTGCCAGCACCCGATCTTCCCGCATCGGGGAGCTGTTTTTT.

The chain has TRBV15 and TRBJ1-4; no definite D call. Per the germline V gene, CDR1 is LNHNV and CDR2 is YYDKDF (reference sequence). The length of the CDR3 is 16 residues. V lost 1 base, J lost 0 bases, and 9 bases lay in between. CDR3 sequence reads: CATSRGATATNEKLFF. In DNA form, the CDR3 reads TGTGCCACCAGCAGAGGGGCAACAGCAACTAATGAAAAACTGTTTTTT.

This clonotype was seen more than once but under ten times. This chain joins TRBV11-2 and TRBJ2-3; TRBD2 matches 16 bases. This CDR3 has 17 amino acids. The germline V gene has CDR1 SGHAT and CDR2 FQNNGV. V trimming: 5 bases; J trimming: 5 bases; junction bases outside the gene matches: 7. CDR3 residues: CASSSGTSGGARDTQYF. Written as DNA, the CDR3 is TGTGCCAGCAGCAGCGGGACTAGCGGGGGGGCCCGAGATACGCAGTATTTT.

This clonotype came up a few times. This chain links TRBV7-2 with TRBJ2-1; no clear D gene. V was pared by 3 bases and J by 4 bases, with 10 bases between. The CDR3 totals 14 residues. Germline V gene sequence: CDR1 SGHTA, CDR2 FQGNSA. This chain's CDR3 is CASSFRDWYNEQFF. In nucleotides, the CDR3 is TGTGCCAGCAGCTTTCGAGACTGGTACAATGAGCAGTTCTTC.

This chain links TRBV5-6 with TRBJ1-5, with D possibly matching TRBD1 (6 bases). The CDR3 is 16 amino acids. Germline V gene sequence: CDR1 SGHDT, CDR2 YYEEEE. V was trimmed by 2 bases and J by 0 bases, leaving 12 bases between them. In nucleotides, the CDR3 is TGTGCCAGCAGCTTCAGGGGCTCTTATAGCAATCAGCCCCAGCATTTT. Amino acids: CASSFRGSYSNQPQHF.

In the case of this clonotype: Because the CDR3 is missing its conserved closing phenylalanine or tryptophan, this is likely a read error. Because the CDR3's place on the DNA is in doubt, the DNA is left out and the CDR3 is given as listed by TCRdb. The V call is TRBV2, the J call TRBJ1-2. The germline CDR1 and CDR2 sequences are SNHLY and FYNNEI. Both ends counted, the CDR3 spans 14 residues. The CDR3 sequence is CASSEARQSYGYTL.

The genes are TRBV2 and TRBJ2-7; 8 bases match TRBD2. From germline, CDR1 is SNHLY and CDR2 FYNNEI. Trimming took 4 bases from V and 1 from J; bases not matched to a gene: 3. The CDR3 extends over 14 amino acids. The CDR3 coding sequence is TGTGCCAGCAGTGTTGGGACTAGATCCTACGAGCAGTACTTC. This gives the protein CASSVGTRSYEQYF.

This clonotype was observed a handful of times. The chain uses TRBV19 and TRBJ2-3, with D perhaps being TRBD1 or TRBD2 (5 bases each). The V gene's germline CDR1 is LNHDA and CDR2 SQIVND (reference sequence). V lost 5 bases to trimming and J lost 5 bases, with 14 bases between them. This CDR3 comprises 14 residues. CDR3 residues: CASSRGAGRDTQYF. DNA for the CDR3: TGTGCCAGTAGTCGAGGGGCTGGCCGAGATACGCAGTATTTT.

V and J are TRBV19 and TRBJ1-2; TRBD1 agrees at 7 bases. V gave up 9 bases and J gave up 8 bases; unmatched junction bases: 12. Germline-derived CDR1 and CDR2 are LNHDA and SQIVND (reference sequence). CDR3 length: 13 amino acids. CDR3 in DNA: TGTGCCAGCAGAGGCGCAGGGGGATACGGCTACACCTTC. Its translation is CASRGAGGYGYTF.